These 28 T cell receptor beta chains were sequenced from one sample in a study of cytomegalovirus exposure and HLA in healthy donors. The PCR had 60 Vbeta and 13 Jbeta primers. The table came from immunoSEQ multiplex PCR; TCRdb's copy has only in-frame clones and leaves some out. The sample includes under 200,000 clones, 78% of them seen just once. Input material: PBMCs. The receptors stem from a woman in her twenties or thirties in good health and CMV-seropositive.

CDR3 in DNA: TGTGCCAGCAGTTTGGCGACAGGCTCTGGAAACACCATATATTTT. Translating gives CASSLATGSGNTIYF. The chain employs TRBV6-6 and TRBJ1-3, with D possibly matching TRBD1 (6 bases). The V gene's germline CDR1 is MNHNY and CDR2 SVGAGI (reference sequence). The V end was cut by 4 bases, the J end by 0 bases, with 10 bases between. CDR3 length: 15 amino acids.

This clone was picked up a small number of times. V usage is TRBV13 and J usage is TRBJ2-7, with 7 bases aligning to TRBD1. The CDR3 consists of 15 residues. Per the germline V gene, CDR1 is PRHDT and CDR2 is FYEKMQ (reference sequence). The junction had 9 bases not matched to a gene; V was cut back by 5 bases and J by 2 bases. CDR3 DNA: TGTGCCAGCAGCGCCGACAGGGACGGTACCTACGAGCAGTACTTC. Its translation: CASSADRDGTYEQYF.

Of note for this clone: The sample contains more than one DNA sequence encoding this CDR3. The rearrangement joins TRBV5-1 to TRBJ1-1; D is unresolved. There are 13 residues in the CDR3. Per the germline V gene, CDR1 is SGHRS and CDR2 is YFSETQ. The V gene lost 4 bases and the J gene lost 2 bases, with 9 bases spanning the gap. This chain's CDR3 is CASSQVTNTEAFF. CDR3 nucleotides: TGCGCCAGCAGCCAGGTTACCAACACTGAAGCTTTCTTT.

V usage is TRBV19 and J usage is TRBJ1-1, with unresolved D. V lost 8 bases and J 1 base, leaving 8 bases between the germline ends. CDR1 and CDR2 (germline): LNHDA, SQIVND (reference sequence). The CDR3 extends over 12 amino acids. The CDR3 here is CASSQWNTEAFF. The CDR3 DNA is TGTGCCAGTTCTCAGTGGAACACTGAAGCTTTCTTT.

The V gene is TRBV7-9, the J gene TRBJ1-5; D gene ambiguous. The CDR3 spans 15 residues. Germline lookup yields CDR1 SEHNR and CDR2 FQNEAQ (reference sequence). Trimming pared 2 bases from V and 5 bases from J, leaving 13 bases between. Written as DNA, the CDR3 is TGTGCCAGCAGCTTATCGGCGCGGAGGGATCAGCCCCAGCATTTT. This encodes CASSLSARRDQPQHF.

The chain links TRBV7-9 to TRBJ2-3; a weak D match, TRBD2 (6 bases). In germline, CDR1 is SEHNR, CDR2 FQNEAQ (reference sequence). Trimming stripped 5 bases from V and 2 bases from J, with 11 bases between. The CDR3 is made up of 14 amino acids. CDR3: CASSPSGYTDTQYF. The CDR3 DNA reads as TGTGCCAGCAGCCCAAGCGGGTACACAGATACGCAGTATTTT.

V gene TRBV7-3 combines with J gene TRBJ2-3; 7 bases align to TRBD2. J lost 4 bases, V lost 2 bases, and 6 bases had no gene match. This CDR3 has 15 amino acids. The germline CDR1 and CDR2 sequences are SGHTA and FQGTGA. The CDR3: CASSLFGAGSDTQYF. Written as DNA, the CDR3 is TGTGCCAGCAGCTTATTCGGAGCGGGGTCAGATACGCAGTATTTT.

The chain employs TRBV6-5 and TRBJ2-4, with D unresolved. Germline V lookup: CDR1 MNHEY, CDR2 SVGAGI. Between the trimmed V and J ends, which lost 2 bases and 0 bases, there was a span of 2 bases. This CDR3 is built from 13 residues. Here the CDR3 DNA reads TGTGCCAGCAGTTACCTAGCCAAAAACATTCAGTACTTC. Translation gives CASSYLAKNIQYF.

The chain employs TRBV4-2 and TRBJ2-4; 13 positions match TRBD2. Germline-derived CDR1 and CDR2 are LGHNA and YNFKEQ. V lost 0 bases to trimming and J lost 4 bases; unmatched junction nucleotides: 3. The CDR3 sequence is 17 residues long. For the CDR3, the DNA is TGTGCCAGCAGCCAAGAAACTAGCGGGAGGGCTAAAAACATTCAGTACTTC. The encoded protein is CASSQETSGRAKNIQYF.

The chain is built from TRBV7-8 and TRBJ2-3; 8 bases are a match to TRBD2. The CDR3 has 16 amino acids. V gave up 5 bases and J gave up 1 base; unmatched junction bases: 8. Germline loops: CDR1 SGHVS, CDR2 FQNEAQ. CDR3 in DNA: TGTGCCAGCAGCCCCGTAACTAGCGGCCGCACAGATACGCAGTATTTT. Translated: CASSPVTSGRTDTQYF.

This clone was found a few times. The CDR3 sequence is CASSLTGGATEAFF. CDR3 sequence (DNA): TGTGCCAGCAGCTTGACAGGGGGCGCGACTGAAGCTTTCTTT. The rearrangement uses TRBV7-6 and TRBJ1-1; 10 bases fit TRBD1. CDR1 is SGHVS, CDR2 FNYEAQ, per germline. This CDR3 contains 14 residues. The V and J ends lost 3 bases and 5 bases, in that order; junction bases with no gene match: 3. The full variable domain, rest sourced from reference TRBV7-6 and TRBJ1-1, is GAGVSQSPRYKVTKRGQDVALRCDPISGHVSLYWYRQALGQGPEFLTYFNYEAQQDKSGLPNDRFSAERPEGSISTLTIQRTEQRDSAMYRCASSLTGGATEAFFGQGTRLTVV.

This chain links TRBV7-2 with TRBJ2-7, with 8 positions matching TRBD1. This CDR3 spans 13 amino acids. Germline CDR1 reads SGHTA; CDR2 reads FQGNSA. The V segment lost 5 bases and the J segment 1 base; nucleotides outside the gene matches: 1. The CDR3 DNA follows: TGTGCCAGCAGCCGGGACAGGTCCTACGAGCAGTACTTC. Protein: CASSRDRSYEQYF.

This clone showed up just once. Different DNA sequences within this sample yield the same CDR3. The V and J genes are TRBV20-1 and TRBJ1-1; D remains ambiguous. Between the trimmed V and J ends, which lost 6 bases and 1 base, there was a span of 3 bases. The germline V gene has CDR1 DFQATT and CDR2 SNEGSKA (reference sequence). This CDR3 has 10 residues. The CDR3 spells CSARNTEAFF. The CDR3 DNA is TGCAGTGCCCGGAACACTGAAGCTTTCTTT.

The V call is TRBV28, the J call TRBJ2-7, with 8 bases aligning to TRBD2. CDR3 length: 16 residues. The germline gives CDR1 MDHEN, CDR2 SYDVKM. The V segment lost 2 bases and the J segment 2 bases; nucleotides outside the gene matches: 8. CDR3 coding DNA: TGTGCCAGCAGTTTAAGTCCCAGCGGGGGACCCTACGAGCAGTACTTC. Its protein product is CASSLSPSGGPYEQYF.

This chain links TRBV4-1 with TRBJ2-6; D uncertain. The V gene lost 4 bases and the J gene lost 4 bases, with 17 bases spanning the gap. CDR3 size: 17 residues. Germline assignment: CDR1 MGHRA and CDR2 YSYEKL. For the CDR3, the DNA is TGCGCCAGCAGCCCTCAAACAGATCTGGCGGGGGCCAACGTCCTGACTTTC. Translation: CASSPQTDLAGANVLTF.

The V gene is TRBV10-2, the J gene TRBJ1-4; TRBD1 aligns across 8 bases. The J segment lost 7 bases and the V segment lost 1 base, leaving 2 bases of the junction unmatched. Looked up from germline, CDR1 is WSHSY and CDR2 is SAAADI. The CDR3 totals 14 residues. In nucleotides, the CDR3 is TGCGCCAGCAGTGAGTGGCAGGGGGCTGAAAAACTGTTTTTT. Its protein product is CASSEWQGAEKLFF.

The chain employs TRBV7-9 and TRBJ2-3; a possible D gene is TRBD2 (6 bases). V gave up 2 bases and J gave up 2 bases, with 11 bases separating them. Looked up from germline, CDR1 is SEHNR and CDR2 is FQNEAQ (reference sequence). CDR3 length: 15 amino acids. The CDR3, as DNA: TGTGCCAGCAGCTTACAAGCGGGTTTCACAGATACGCAGTATTTT. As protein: CASSLQAGFTDTQYF.

As DNA, the CDR3 is TGTGCCAGCTCACCGGGAGGACAGGGTGTTTACGAGCAGTACTTC. Encoded protein: CASSPGGQGVYEQYF. The V call is TRBV18, the J call TRBJ2-7; 8 nucleotides line up with TRBD1. The CDR3 covers 15 residues. The V gene's germline CDR1 is KGHSH and CDR2 LQKENI. Losses at the gene ends were 3 bases for V and 4 bases for J; bases not matched to a gene: 8.

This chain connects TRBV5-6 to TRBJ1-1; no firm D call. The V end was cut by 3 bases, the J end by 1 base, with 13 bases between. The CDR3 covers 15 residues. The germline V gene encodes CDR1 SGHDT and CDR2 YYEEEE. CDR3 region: CASSSLRVGNTEAFF. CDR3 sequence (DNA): TGTGCCAGCAGCTCGTTGCGGGTGGGGAACACTGAAGCTTTCTTT. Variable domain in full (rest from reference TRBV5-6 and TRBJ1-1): DAGVTQSPTHLIKTRGQQVTLRCSPKSGHDTVSWYQQALGQGPQFIFQYYEEEERQRGNFPDRFSGHQFPNYSSELNVNALLLGDSALYLCASSSLRVGNTEAFFGQGTRLTVV.

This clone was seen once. The CDR3 here is CASSFFAGDSTGELFF. CDR3 bases: TGTGCCAGCAGTTTTTTCGCGGGAGATAGCACCGGGGAGCTGTTTTTT. J is TRBJ2-2 and V is TRBV27; TRBD2 matches at 7 bases. The V gene's germline CDR1 is MNHEY and CDR2 SMNVEV (reference sequence). CDR3 length: 16 amino acids. The V segment lost 3 bases and the J segment 4 bases; nucleotides outside the gene matches: 8.

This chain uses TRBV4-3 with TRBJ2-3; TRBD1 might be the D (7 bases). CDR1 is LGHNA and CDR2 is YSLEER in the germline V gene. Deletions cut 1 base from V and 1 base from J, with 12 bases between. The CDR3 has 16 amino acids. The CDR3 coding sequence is TGCGCCAGCAGCCAAGTGGGCAGGGGGGGCACAGATACGCAGTATTTT. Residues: CASSQVGRGGTDTQYF.

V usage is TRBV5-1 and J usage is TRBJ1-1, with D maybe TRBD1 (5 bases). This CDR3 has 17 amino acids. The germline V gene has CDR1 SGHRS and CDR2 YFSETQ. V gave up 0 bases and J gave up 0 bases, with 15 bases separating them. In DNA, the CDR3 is TGCGCCAGCAGCTTGGACTGGGGCAGGGCAATGAACACTGAAGCTTTCTTT. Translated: CASSLDWGRAMNTEAFF.

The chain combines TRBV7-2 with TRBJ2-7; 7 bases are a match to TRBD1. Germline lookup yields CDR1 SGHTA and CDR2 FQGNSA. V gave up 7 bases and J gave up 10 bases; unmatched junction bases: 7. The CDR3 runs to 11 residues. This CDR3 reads CASTTGFVQYF. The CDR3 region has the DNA TGTGCCAGCACGACAGGGTTCGTTCAGTACTTC.

CDR3 nucleotide sequence: TGTGCCATCAGGTCGACTAGCGGGGACCCCCGGGATACGCAGTATTTT. Translating gives CAIRSTSGDPRDTQYF. The chain has TRBV10-3 and TRBJ2-3, with 11 nucleotides matching TRBD2. V gave up 6 bases and J gave up 6 bases; unmatched junction bases: 11. The CDR3 spans 16 residues. CDR1 and CDR2 from the germline V gene are ENHRY and SYGVKD.

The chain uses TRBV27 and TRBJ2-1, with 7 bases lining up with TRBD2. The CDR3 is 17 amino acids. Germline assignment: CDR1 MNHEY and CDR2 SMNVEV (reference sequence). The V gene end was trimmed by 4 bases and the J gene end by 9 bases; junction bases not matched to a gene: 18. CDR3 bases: TGTGCCAGCAGTTCCGGCGGGAGCAAGCACTTTCTTCTTGAGCAGTTCTTC. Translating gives CASSSGGSKHFLLEQFF.

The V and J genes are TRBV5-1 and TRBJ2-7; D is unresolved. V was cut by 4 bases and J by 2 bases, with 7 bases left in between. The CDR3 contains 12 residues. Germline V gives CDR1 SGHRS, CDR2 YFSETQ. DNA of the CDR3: TGCGCCAGCAGCCCCGAGACCTACGAGCAGTACTTC. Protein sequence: CASSPETYEQYF.

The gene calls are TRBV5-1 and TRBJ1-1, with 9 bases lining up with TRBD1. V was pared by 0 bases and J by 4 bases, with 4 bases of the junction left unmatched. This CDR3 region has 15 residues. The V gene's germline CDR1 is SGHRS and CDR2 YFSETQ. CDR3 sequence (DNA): TGCGCCAGCAGCTTGGTCCTGACAGGGGGCACTGAAGCTTTCTTT. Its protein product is CASSLVLTGGTEAFF.

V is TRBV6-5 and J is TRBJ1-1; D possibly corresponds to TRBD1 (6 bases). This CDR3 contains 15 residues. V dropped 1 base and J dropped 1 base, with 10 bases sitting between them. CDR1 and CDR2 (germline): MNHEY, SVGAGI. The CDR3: CASSYLQGANTEAFF. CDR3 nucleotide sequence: TGTGCCAGCAGTTACTTACAGGGAGCGAACACTGAAGCTTTCTTT.